The source of this TCR beta chain is a study of cytomegalovirus exposure and HLA in healthy donors (dated by TCRdb to about 2017). At the level of the whole study: An earlier analysis of roughly 570 of the donors reported 250 to 350 Gb of sequence data and 100 million to 120 million unique TCR beta sequences obtained from 150 million to 200 million T cells. Around 320 gigabases of sequencing data and 70 million to 100 million unique TCR sequences were included in an early release covering 550 to 650 HLA-typed donors. Of the roughly 400 genotyped donors, roughly 80% fell in the genetic ancestry cluster associated with self-reported Caucasian donors. The aim of the study was to test whether cataloging public T cell receptors could identify signatures of past pathogen exposure. The study used immunosequencing to profile the T cell repertoires of 670 or so subjects and linked those repertoires to cytomegalovirus serostatus. A separate validation cohort of some 130 different subjects was used in addition to the approximately 670-subject first cohort. High-throughput TCR immunosequencing, statistical association of individual TCRs with disease status, and machine learning were combined to predict cytomegalovirus infection status. In a later analysis, previously published TCR beta repertoires from roughly 710 donors were re-analyzed and high-resolution HLA genotyping was added so that TCR occurrence patterns could be studied. The later analysis used no new phenotypic data to find candidate immune exposures, relying instead on TCR beta sequences and their occurrence across donors. An earlier analysis of 500 to 650 of the donors applied high-throughput TCR beta sequencing to assess whether each TCR beta V gene segment acted as functional or pseudogenic. Donor age, sex, ethnicity and CMV serostatus were compiled alongside the repertoire data. A later genetic analysis used genome-wide SNP genotypes for about 55% of the 666 donors, treating that subset as a discovery cohort. Every repertoire in the discovery cohort had been generated on one and the same sequencing platform. Class I and class II HLA loci were covered by the typing at four-digit resolution. The number of typed donors differed by locus: about 629-630 for A, B, C, DRB1 and DQB1; approximately 520 for DQA1; around 610 for DPA1; and approximately 450 for DPB1. Four or five DR-DQ haplotypes were handled as single units for association and clustering, since linkage in the cohort was strong. On average, around 240,000 unique TCR beta nucleotide sequences were sequenced per donor among a few hundred genotyped donors of the cohort, with roughly 18% of those sequences being non-productive. Broad study findings and their caveats: Because HLA typing was unavailable for some donors at each locus, only the typed subset was used in association tests. In a later genetic analysis, fewer N-insertions in productive TCRs were reported among donors in an Asian-associated ancestry cluster than the roughly 640-donor mean. In this cohort, only TCR beta chains were sequenced, and detectable features were limited by the absence of alpha or paired-chain data. Because counts were too low, seventeen rarely observed V segments, including chromosome 9 orphons, were excluded from the earlier analysis of around 590 of the donors. A further reported finding was that TCR beta sequences accurately predicted the HLA-A and HLA-B alleles for most subjects in the first cohort. Three of the identified cytomegalovirus-associated TCR beta chains were confirmed in vitro to be specific for cytomegalovirus antigens. Several of the top co-occurrence clusters appeared to be linked to parvovirus B19, influenza, CMV and Epstein-Barr virus, according to a later analysis. In the study, around 160 TCR beta chains were listed as associated with cytomegalovirus. An association between a missense DCLRE1C variant and V-gene and J-gene trimming of TCR beta chains was found in a later genetic analysis and replicated in an independent cohort. A cluster of highly shared sequence variants was judged likely to be a technical artifact of the sequencing pipeline. In a later analysis, HLA-associated TCR beta chains showed more clonal expansion and lower generation probabilities than non-associated chains that were equally common. In an earlier analysis of approximately 590 of the donors, most TCR beta V segments were observed in productive rearrangements about 87% or about 30% of the time, broadly matching IMGT annotations. The authors suggested that the approach could potentially be extended to other disease states and immunological phenotypes. According to a later analysis, most CMV-associated TCR beta chains appeared to be HLA-restricted, and the HLA associations seemed to be driven largely by CMV exposure. Presence/absence analyses assumed roughly uniform sequencing depth across donors, an assumption that may not hold. Specific HLA alleles were associated with 15,000 to 20,000 TCR beta sequences at a false discovery rate of 0.05 in a later analysis. In both the original and validation cohorts, the classifier was reported to diagnose cytomegalovirus status with high specificity and sensitivity. Assigning TCR associations to individual alleles was difficult when HLA alleles, especially DR and DQ, strongly co-occurred. Most TCR sequences were observed very rarely across donors, whereas some public TCRs were present in many individuals. A later analysis found that TCR association rates varied across HLA loci, with DRB1 alleles showing the most associated TCRs and HLA-C alleles the fewest. Linkage disequilibrium might explain the correlated functional status among segregating V segments, but an unknown experimental factor could not be ruled out. For the cohort, immune exposure information was limited to CMV serostatus. Some IMGT-functional V segments, including TRBV6-2 and TRBV6-3, could not be distinguished by the 87-base-pair reads and were therefore excluded.

About this clone itself: Its antigen remains unidentified.

Library preparation employed the immunoSEQ multiplex PCR assay. A mixture of 60 forward primers for TCR Vbeta segments and 13 reverse primers for TCR Jbeta segments was used in the multiplex PCR. Amplification of the CDR3 region of rearranged TCR beta genes was performed with a multiplex PCR assay on genomic DNA. The Illumina HiSeq System was used to sequence the amplified TCR beta libraries as 87-base-pair reads. For the original study's pipeline: In a later analysis, 77 million or so unique TCR beta chains were counted across the 500 to 850 repertoires, and around 11 million of these chains were shared by at least two donors. Raw reads were error-corrected and collapsed into unique sequences by a nearest-neighbor algorithm in which closely related sequences were merged to remove PCR and sequencing errors. To assign V, D and J gene segments, CDR3 sequences were aligned to IMGT reference sequences. Each retained sequence needed at least a six-nucleotide match to both a V gene segment and a J gene segment. A rearrangement was called productive if the CDR3 had no stop codons and remained in frame with V and J, and every other rearrangement was called non-productive. CDR3 was defined by IMGT convention, running from the second conserved V-encoded cysteine to the conserved J-encoded phenylalanine. The earlier analysis of 500 to 600 of the donors excluded sequences that lacked an unambiguous match to a single V gene segment. An earlier analysis of about 590 of the donors classified V segments as functional when productive rearrangements were above 56.7% and as segregating when the standard deviation between donors was above 5%. A statistical classification framework was built to diagnose cytomegalovirus status from the catalog of TCR beta chain sequences. A later analysis assigned V and J genes by comparing TCR nucleotide sequences with IMGT/GENE-DB human TR gene sequences. The TCRdist pipeline was used in a later analysis to assign CDR3 sequences and most-parsimonious VDJ recombination scenarios. In a later analysis, each TCR beta chain was defined by its CDR3 amino acid sequence together with its V-gene family, and reads without a unique V-gene family were excluded. As a way to deal with suspected cross-contamination and a sequencing artifact, a later analysis dropped 640 or so nucleotide sequences that were highly shared and had low generation probability. In a later analysis, a clonal expansion index was calculated for each public chain from normalized within-repertoire ranks of inferred template counts. A later analysis computed generation probabilities with a VDJ recombination model fitted to out-of-frame rearrangements, and checked the results against IGoR. Hypergeometric tests were used in a later analysis to score TCR-TCR, TCR-HLA and TCR-CMV co-occurrence, with a repertoire-size bias correction applied to the TCR pairs. False discovery rates were estimated in a later analysis by permuting HLA or CMV assignments 20 times. In a later analysis, co-occurring TCRs were grouped using DBSCAN, with TCRdist sequence similarity added in when clustering inside HLA-allele-positive subsets. For co-occurrence clustering, repertoires with fewer than 30,000 or more than 120,000 public chains were excluded, along with a handful of repertoires with anomalous nucleotide sharing. Held by TCRdb, this immuneACCESS table contains in-frame sequences only and omits some clones. Under half of the omission traces to an unresolved V gene where checked; the cause of the rest is unknown. V, J and clone size derive from that table, while D and trimming were established from the DNA sequence. This sample's records show 200,000 to 250,000 clones. Of the sample, roughly 0.98% is held by the ten largest clones.

From its cysteine to its phenylalanine, the CDR3 spans 13 amino acids. Of all the DNA, just the CDR3 is kept, 39 bases in frame from base 1. The germline V and J ends show losses of 5 bases and 5 bases respectively, and no gene match explains 5 bases of the junction. The germline V gene supplies CDR1 MNHEY and CDR2 SVGAGI. The cohort consisted of 600 or so healthy bone marrow donors. At the time of sampling, every cohort member was nominally healthy, though immune exposures that went unrecorded were likely present. The donor was CMV seropositive and was included in the group of some 290 seropositive cohort members. Every donor gave a peripheral blood sample, and the peripheral blood mononuclear cells from that sample were used for TCR beta sequencing. The Qiagen DNeasy Blood Extraction Kit was used to extract genomic DNA from the blood cell samples.

Material: PBMCs. The TCR was taken from a woman in her 30s in good health and CMV-seropositive. This sequence uses TRBV6-5 and TRBJ1-2; the central 7 bases match TRBD1. The CDR3 region reads CASSPTGTYGYTF. The DNA is as follows: TGTGCCAGCAGTCCGACAGGGACATATGGCTACACCTTC.